This TCR beta chain emerged from a study of blood T cell repertoires in COVID-19. About the study: COVID-19 samples from acute and convalescent phases originated in the United States, Italy and Spain. In each case, the material was cDNA or gDNA derived from T cells, B-cell-depleted T cells, or PBMCs.

Authors' analysis steps: Estimated nucleated cell counts came from reference gene primer amplification. Some clones are missing from TCRdb's copy, which holds only in-frame ones; the method was immunoSEQ multiplex PCR. D and trimming were read from the DNA, whereas the V and J calls and clone size are those reported in that table. Of some 30,000 clones in the sample, roughly 87% are singletons; the top ten hold around 48%. V lost 2 bases to trimming and J lost 0 bases, with 14 bases between them. Per the germline V gene, CDR1 is PRHDT and CDR2 is FYEKMQ (reference sequence). This CDR3 is built from 17 residues.

The gene calls are TRBV13 and TRBJ2-1; possible D gene TRBD2, 6 bases. Source material: peripheral blood. The origin of this receptor is a human donor with acute or convalescent COVID-19. The donor label of this sample is uncertain. The CDR3 region is CASSLSGGIGSYNEQFF. The CDR3 nucleotides read TGTGCCAGCAGCTTAAGCGGCGGGATCGGCTCCTACAATGAGCAGTTCTTC.